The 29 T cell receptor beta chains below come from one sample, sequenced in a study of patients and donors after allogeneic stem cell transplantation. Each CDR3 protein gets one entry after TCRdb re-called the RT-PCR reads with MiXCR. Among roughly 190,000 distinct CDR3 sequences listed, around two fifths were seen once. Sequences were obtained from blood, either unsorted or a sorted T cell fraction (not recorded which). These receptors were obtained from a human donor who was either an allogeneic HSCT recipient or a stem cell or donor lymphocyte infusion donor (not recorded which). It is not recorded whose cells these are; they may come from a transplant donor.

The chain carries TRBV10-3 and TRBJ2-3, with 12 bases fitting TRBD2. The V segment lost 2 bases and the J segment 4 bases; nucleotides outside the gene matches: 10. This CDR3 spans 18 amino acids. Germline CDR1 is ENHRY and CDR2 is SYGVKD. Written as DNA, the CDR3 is TGTGCCATCAGTGAGACTGTACTAGCGGGAGGTTACGCAGATACGCAGTATTTT. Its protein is CAISETVLAGGYADTQYF.

CDR3 residues: CASSQGQSGTYGYTF. The DNA for the CDR3 is TGCGCCAGCAGCCAAGGACAGAGTGGAACCTATGGCTACACCTTC. The chain recombines TRBV4-3 with TRBJ1-2; D is possibly TRBD1 (5 bases). The V and J ends lost 1 base and 4 bases respectively, with 13 bases between them. The length of the CDR3 is 15 residues. Germline V gene lookup returns CDR1 LGHNA and CDR2 YSLEER.

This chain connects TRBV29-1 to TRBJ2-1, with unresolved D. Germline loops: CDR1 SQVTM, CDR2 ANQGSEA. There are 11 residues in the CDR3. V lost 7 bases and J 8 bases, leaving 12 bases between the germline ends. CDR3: CSALGLDEQFF. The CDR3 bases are TGCAGCGCCCTCGGCCTCGATGAGCAGTTCTTC.

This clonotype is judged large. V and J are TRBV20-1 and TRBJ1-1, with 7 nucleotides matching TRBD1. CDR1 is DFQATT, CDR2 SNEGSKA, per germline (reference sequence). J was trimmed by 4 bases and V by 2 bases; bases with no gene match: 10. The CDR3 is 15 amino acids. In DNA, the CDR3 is TGCAGTGCTAGACTCCAGGGGGGGGCACTCACTGAAGCTTTCTTT. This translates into CSARLQGGALTEAFF.

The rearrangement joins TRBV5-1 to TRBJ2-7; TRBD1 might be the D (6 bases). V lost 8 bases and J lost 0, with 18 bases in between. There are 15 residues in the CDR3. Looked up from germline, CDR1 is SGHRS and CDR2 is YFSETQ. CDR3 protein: CASYPGHLSSYEQYF. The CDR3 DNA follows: TGCGCCAGTTATCCGGGACACTTAAGCTCCTACGAGCAGTACTTC.

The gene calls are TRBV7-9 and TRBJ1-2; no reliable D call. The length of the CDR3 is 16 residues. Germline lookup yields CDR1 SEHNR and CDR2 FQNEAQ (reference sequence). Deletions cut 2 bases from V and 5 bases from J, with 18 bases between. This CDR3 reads CASSLLSGRKEYGYTF. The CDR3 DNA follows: TGTGCCAGCAGCTTACTGTCTGGGCGGAAGGAATATGGCTACACCTTC.

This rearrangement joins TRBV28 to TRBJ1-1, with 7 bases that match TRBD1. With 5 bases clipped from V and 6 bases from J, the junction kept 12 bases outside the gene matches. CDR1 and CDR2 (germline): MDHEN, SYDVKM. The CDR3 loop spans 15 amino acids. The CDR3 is CASSPMDRSDAEAFF. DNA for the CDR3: TGTGCCAGCAGTCCAATGGACAGGAGCGACGCTGAAGCTTTCTTT. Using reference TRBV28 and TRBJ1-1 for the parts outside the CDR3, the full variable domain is DVKVTQSSRYLVKRTGEKVFLECVQDMDHENMFWYRQDPGLGLRLIYFSYDVKMKEKGDIPEGYSVSREKKERFSLILESASTNQTSMYLCASSPMDRSDAEAFFGQGTRLTVV.

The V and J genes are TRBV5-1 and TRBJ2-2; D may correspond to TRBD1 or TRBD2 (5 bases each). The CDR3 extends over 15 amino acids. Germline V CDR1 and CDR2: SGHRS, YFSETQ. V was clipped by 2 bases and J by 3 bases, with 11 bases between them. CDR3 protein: CASSLRQGHTGELFF. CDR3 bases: TGCGCCAGCAGCTTACGGCAGGGACACACCGGGGAGCTGTTTTTT.

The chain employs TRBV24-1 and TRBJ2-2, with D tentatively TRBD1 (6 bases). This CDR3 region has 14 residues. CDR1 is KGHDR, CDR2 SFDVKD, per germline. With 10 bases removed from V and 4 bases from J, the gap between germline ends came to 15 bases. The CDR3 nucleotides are TGTGCCACGCAGGACAGCATGAGCACCGGGGAGCTGTTTTTT. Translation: CATQDSMSTGELFF.

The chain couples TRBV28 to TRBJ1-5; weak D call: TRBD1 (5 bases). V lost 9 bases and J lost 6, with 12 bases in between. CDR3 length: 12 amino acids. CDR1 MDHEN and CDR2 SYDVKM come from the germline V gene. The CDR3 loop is CASSTGIQPQHF. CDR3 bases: TGTGCCAGTTCAACAGGTATTCAGCCCCAGCATTTT.

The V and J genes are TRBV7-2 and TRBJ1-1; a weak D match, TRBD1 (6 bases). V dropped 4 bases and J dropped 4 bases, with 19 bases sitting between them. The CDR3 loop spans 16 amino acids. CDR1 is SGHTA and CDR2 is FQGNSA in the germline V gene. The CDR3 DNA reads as TGTGCCAGCAGCTGGCTCTCAGGGGAAGGTCTCACTGAAGCTTTCTTT. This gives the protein CASSWLSGEGLTEAFF.

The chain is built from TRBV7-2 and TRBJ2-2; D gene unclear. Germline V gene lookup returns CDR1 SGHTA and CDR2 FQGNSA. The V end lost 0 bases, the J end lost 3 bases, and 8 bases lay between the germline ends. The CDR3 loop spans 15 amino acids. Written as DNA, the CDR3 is TGTGCCAGCAGCTTAGCTACGGTTGACACCGGGGAGCTGTTTTTT. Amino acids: CASSLATVDTGELFF.

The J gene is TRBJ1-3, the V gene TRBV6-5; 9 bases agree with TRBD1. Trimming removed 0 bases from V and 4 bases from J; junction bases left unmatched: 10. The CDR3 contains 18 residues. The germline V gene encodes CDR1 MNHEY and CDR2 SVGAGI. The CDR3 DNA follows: TGTGCCAGCAGTTACTCTCACAGGGGGCTGGGGTCGGGAAACACCATATATTTT. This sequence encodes CASSYSHRGLGSGNTIYF.

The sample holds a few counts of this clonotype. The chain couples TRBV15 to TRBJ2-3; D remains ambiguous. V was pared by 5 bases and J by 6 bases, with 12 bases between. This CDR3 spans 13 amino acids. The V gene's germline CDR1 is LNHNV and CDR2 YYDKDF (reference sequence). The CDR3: CATSLQWADTQYF. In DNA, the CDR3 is TGTGCCACCAGCCTACAATGGGCCGATACGCAGTATTTT.

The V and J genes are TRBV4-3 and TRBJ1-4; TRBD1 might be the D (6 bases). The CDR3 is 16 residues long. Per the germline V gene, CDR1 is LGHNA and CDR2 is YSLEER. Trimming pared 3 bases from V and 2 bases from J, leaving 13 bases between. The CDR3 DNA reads TGCGCCAGCAGCCAGGGGAACAGGGTGACTAATGAAAAACTGTTTTTT. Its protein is CASSQGNRVTNEKLFF.

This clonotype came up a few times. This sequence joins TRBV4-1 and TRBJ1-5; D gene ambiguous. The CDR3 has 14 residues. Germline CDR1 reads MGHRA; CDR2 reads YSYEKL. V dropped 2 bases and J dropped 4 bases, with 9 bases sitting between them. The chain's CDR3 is CASSQTDINQPQHF. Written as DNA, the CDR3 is TGCGCCAGCAGCCAAACTGACATAAATCAGCCCCAGCATTTT.

Written as DNA, the CDR3 is TGTGCCAGCAGCCCAGGGCGGGCTAGCGGAACCTACGAGCAGTACTTC. As protein: CASSPGRASGTYEQYF. The chain carries TRBV7-3 and TRBJ2-7; TRBD2 matches 7 bases. Germline V gene sequence: CDR1 SGHTA, CDR2 FQGTGA. V shed 5 bases, J shed 2 bases, and the junction held 12 bases outside the gene matches. This CDR3 comprises 16 residues.

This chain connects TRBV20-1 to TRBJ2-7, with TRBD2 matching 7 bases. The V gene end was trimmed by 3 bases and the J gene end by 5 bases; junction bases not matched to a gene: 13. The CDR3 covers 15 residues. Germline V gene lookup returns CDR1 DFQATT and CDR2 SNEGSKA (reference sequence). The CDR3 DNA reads TGCAGTGCTAGGAAGTATGGGGGAGGGTCCAACGAGCAGTACTTC. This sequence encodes CSARKYGGGSNEQYF.

Written as DNA, the CDR3 is TGCGCCAGCAGTCCGACAGGGGGCTTCTCCTACAATGAGCAGTTCTTC. Translation: CASSPTGGFSYNEQFF. The chain recombines TRBV5-1 with TRBJ2-1; 10 bases are shared with TRBD1. Germline trimming cut 5 bases from V and 0 bases from J; bases unmatched to any gene: 5. The CDR3 is 16 amino acids. Germline-derived CDR1 and CDR2 are SGHRS and YFSETQ.

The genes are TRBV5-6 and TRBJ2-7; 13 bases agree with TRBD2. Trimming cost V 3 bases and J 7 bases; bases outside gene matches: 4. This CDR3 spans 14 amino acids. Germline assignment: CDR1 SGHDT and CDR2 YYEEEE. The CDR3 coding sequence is TGTGCCAGCAGCTACGGACTAGCGGGAGATGAGCAGTACTTC. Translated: CASSYGLAGDEQYF. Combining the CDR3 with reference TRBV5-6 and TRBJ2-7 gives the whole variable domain DAGVTQSPTHLIKTRGQQVTLRCSPKSGHDTVSWYQQALGQGPQFIFQYYEEEERQRGNFPDRFSGHQFPNYSSELNVNALLLGDSALYLCASSYGLAGDEQYFGPGTRLTVT.

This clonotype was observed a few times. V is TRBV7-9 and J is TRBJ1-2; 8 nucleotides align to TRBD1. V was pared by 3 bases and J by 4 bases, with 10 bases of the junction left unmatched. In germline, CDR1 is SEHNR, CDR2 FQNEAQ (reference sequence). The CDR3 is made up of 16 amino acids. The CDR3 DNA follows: TGTGCCAGCAGCTTCCGGGACAGGTCCTATATCTATGGCTACACCTTC. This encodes CASSFRDRSYIYGYTF.

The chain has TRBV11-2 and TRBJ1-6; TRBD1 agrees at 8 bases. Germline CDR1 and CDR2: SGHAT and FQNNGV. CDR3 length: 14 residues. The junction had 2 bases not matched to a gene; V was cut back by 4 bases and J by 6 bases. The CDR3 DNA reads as TGTGCCAGCAGCTGGGACAGGATTAATTCACCCCTCCACTTT. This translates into CASSWDRINSPLHF.

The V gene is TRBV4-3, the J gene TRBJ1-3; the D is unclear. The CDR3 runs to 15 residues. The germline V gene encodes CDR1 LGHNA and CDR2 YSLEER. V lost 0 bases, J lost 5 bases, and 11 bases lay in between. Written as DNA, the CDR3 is TGCGCCAGCAGCCAAGATGTGGGGATGCGAAACACCATATATTTT. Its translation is CASSQDVGMRNTIYF.

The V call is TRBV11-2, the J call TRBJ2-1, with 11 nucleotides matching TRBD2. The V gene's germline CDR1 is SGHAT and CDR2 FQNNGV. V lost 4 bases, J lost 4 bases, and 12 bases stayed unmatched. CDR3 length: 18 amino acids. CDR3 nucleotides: TGTGCCAGCAGCTCGGGGCAGGTGGGGACTAGCGGATACAATGAGCAGTTCTTC. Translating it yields CASSSGQVGTSGYNEQFF.

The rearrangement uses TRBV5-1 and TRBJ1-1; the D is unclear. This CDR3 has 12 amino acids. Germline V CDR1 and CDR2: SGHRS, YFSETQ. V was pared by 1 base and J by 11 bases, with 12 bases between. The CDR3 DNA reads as TGCGCCAGCAGCTTGAATCCCCCCGGCGCTTTCTTT. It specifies CASSLNPPGAFF.

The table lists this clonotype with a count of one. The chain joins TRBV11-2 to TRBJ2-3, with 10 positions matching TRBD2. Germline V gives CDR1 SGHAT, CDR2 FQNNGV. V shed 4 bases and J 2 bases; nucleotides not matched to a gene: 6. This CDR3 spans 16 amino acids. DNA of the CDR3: TGTGCCAGCAGCTCCACTAGCGGGGCGAACACAGATACGCAGTATTTT. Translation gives CASSSTSGANTDTQYF.

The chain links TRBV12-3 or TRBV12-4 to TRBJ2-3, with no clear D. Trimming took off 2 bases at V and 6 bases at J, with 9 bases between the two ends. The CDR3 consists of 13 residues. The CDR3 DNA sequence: TGTGCCAGCAGTTTACCCGCGTCCGATACGCAGTATTTT. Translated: CASSLPASDTQYF.

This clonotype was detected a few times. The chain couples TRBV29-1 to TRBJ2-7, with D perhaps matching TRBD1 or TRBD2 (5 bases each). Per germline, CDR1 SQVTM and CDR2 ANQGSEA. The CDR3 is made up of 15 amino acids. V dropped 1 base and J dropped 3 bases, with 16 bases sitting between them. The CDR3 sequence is CSVEGLGPGNYEQYF. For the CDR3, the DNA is TGCAGCGTTGAAGGTTTGGGACCGGGAAACTACGAGCAGTACTTC.

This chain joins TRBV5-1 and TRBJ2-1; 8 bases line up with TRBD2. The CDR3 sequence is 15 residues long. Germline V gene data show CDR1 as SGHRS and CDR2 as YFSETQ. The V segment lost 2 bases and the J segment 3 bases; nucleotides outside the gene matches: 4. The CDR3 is CASSFGTSGYNEQFF. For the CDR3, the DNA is TGCGCCAGCAGCTTCGGTACTAGCGGCTACAATGAGCAGTTCTTC.